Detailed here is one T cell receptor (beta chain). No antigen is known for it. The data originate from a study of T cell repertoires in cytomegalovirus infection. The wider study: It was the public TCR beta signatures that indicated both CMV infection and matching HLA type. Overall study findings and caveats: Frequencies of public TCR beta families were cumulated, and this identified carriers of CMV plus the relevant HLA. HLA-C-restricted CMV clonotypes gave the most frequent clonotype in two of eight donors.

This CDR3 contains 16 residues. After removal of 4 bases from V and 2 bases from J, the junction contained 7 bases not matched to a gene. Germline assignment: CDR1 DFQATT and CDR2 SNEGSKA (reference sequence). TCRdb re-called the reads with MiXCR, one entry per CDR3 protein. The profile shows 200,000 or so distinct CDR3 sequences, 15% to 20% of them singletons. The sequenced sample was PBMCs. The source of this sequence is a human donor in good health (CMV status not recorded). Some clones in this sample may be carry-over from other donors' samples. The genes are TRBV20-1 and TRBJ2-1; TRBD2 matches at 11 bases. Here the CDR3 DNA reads TGCAGTGCTATTAGCGGGGGGGCCAGGACCTACAATGAGCAGTTCTTC. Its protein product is CSAISGGARTYNEQFF.